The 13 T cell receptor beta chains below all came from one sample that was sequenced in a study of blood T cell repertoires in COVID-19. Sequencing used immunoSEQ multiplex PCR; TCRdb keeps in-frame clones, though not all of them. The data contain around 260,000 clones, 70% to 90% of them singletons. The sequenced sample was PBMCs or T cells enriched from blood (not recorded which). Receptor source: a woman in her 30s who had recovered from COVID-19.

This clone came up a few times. CDR3 loop: CASSLSQGRISTEAFF. CDR3 in DNA: TGTGCCAGCAGTTTATCCCAGGGTAGGATCTCCACTGAAGCTTTCTTT. This chain links TRBV28 with TRBJ1-1; D is perhaps TRBD1 (5 bases). The CDR3 has 16 residues. Trimming removed 1 base at V and 4 bases at J, with 16 bases between. The germline CDR1 and CDR2 sequences are MDHEN and SYDVKM. The full variable domain, in which reference TRBV28 and TRBJ1-1 provide the parts outside the CDR3, is DVKVTQSSRYLVKRTGEKVFLECVQDMDHENMFWYRQDPGLGLRLIYFSYDVKMKEKGDIPEGYSVSREKKERFSLILESASTNQTSMYLCASSLSQGRISTEAFFGQGTRLTVV.

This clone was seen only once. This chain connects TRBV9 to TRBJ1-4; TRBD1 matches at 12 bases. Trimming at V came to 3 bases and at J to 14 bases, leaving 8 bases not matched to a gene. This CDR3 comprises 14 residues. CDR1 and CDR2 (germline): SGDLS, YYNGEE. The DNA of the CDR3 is TGTGCCAGCAGCGGACCGGGACAGGGGGCTGAGCTGTTTTTT. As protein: CASSGPGQGAELFF.

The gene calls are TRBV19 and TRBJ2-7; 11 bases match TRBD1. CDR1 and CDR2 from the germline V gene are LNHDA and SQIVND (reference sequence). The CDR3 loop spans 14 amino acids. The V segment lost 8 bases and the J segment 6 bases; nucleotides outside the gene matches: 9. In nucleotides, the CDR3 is TGTGCCAGTTCTCCCGGGACAGGGGGGTTCGAGCAGTACTTC. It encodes CASSPGTGGFEQYF.

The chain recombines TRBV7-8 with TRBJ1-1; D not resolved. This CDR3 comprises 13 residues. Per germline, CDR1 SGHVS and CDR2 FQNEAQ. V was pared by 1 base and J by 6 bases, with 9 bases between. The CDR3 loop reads CASSLVRKAEAFF. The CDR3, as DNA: TGTGCCAGCAGCTTAGTCAGGAAAGCTGAAGCTTTCTTT.

The CDR3 is CASSFDGIRGNSPLHF. The CDR3, as DNA: TGTGCCAGCAGTTTTGACGGTATCAGGGGTAATTCACCCCTCCACTTT. The J gene is TRBJ1-6, the V gene TRBV27; perhaps TRBD1 as D (6 bases). This CDR3 region has 16 residues. The germline V and J ends were trimmed by 3 bases and 6 bases, with 15 bases remaining between them. Germline values: CDR1 MNHEY, CDR2 SMNVEV (reference sequence).

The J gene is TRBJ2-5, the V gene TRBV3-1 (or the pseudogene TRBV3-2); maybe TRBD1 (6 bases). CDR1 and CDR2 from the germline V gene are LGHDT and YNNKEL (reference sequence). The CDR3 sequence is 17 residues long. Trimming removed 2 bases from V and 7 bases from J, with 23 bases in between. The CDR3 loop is CASSQYSGTKARGTQYF. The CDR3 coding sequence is TGTGCCAGCAGCCAATATTCGGGGACAAAAGCTCGGGGGACCCAGTACTTC.

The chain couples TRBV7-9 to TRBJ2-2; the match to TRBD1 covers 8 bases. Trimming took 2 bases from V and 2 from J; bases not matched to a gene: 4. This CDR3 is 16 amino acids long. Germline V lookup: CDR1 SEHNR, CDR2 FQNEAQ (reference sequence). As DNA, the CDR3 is TGTGCCAGCAGCTTACCGGGACAGGATAACACCGGGGAGCTGTTTTTT. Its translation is CASSLPGQDNTGELFF.

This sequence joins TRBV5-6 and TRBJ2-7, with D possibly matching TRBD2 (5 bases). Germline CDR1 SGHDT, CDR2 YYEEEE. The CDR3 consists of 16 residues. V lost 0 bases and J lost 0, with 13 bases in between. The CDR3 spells CASSLDPAATSYEQYF. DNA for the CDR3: TGTGCCAGCAGCTTGGATCCAGCGGCGACCTCCTACGAGCAGTACTTC.

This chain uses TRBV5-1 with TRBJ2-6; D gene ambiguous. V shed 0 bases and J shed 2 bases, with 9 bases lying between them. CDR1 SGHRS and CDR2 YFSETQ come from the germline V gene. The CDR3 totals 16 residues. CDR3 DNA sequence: TGCGCCAGCAGCTTGGACGTGGCCCCTGGGGCCAACGTCCTGACTTTC. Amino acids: CASSLDVAPGANVLTF. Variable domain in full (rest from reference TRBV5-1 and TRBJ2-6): KAGVTQTPRYLIKTRGQQVTLSCSPISGHRSVSWYQQTPGQGLQFLFEYFSETQRNKGNFPGRFSGRQFSNSRSEMNVSTLELGDSALYLCASSLDVAPGANVLTFGAGSRLTVL.

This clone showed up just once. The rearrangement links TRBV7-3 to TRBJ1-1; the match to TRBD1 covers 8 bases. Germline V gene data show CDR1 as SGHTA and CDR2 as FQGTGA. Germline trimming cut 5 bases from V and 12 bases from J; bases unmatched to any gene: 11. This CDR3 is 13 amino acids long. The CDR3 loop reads CASSSMTGQGTFF. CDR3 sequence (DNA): TGTGCCAGCAGCAGTATGACCGGACAGGGCACTTTCTTT.

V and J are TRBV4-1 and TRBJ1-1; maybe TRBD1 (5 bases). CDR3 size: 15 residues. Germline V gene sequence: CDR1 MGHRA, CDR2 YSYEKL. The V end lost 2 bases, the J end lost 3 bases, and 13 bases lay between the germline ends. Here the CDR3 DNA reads TGCGCCAGCAGCCAACACAGGATCTTAGACACTGAAGCTTTCTTT. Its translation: CASSQHRILDTEAFF.

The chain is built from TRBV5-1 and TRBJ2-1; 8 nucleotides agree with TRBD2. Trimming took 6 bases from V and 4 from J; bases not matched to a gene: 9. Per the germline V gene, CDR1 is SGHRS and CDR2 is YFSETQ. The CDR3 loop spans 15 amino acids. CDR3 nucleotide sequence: TGCGCCAGCACCGCTCCCGGGACTAGATACAATGAGCAGTTCTTC. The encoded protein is CASTAPGTRYNEQFF.

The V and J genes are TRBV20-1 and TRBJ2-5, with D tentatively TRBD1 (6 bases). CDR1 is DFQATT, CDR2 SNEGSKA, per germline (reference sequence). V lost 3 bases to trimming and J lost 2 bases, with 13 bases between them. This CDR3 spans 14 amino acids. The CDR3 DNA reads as TGCAGTGCTAGTCAAAGGGGGACACAAGAGACCCAGTACTTC. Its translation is CSASQRGTQETQYF.